This record concerns one T cell receptor beta chain sequence. The assay was immunoSEQ multiplex PCR, and TCRdb's table has in-frame clones only and misses some. The top ten hold 2.5% to 3% of the sample, which has 20,000 to 25,000 clones, approximately 94% seen once. The data belong to a study of chemoradiotherapy in HPV16-positive cancers. The V end lost 5 bases, the J end lost 6 bases, and 14 bases lay between the germline ends. CDR3 length: 14 amino acids. The germline gives CDR1 MNHEY, CDR2 SMNVEV (reference sequence). This specimen was collected from a patient who underwent chemoradiotherapy. The V gene is TRBV27, the J gene TRBJ1-5; D call uncertain. The TCR comes from a human donor with HPV-associated anogenital cancer. The CDR3 spells CASSPHEVAQPQHF. DNA of the CDR3: TGTGCCAGCAGTCCCCATGAGGTGGCTCAGCCCCAGCATTTT.